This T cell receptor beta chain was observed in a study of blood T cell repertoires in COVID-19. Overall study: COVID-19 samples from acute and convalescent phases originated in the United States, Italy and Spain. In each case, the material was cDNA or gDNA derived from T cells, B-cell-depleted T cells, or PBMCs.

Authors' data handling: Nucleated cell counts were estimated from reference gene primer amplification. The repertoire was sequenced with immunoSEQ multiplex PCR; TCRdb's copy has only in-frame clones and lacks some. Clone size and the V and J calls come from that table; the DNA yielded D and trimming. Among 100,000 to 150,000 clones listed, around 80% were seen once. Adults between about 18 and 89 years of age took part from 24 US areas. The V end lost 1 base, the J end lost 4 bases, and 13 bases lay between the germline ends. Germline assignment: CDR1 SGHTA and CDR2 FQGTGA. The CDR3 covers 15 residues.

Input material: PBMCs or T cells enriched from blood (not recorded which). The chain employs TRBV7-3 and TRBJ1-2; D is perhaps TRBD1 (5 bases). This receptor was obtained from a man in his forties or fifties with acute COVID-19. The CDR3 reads CASSLSGDGFYGYTF. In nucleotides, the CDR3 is TGTGCCAGCAGCTTAAGCGGGGACGGATTCTATGGCTACACCTTC. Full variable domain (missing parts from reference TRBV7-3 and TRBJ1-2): GAGVSQTPSNKVTEKGKYVELRCDPISGHTALYWYRQSLGQGPEFLIYFQGTGAADDSGLPNDRFFAVRPEGSVSTLKIQRTERGDSAVYLCASSLSGDGFYGYTFGSGTRLTVV.